The T cell receptor beta chain described here comes from a study of Ad26.COV2.S vaccination and SARS-CoV-2 variants. Background on the study: Donor allocation was to the COV1001 Ad26.COV2.S trial arm.

Profiled with immunoSEQ multiplex PCR; TCRdb holds only in-frame clones, not every one. The table includes about 410,000 clones, about nine tenths detected once. As concerns this clone: Its antigen remains unknown.

Overall study findings and caveats: It was reported that spike-specific CD8+ and CD4+ T cell responses were substantially broad after vaccination.

The germline CDR1 and CDR2 sequences are SGHNT and YYREEE (reference sequence). The CDR3 is 14 residues long. The germline V and J ends were trimmed by 3 bases and 4 bases, with 11 bases remaining between them. The treatment is: some 20 received Ad26.COV2.S at low or high dose, single or two shots; about 5 received placebo; per-sample allocation not given. Collection of samples fell on day 63 after the first vaccine or placebo injection. The sequence was obtained from a person aged 18-60 years who received the Ad26.COV2.S COVID-19 vaccine or a placebo. The sample was peripheral blood, taken in a trial of Ad26.COV2.S vaccine versus placebo. The chain combines TRBV5-4 with TRBJ1-3; D is perhaps TRBD1 (6 bases). The CDR3 region has the DNA TGTGCCAGCAGCTACGACAGGCACGGAAACACCATATATTTT. Translating it yields CASSYDRHGNTIYF. Filled out from reference TRBV5-4 and TRBJ1-3, the complete variable domain reads ETGVTQSPTHLIKTRGQQVTLRCSSQSGHNTVSWYQQALGQGPQFIFQYYREEENGRGNFPPRFSGLQFPNYSSELNVNALELDDSALYLCASSYDRHGNTIYFGEGSWLTVV.